This TCR beta chain was profiled in a study of CD8 T cells in Susac syndrome. The germline gives CDR1 GTSNPN, CDR2 SVGIG (reference sequence). The CDR3 is 15 amino acids. Trimming cost V 2 bases and J 0 bases, with 12 bases left between them. In contrast to the negatively isolated CD8+ and CD4+ T cells, TEMRA cells were FACS-enriched. An amount of RNA that ranged from roughly 0.5 to 1 ug was reverse transcribed with random hexamers. TCRdb re-called the immunoSEQ multiplex PCR reads with MiXCR, one entry per CDR3 protein. The sample yields 400,000 to 550,000 distinct CDR3 sequences, about 85% seen once. In its sample, this clonotype was seen once.

Source material: CD8+ T cells from PBMCs. This chain uses TRBV30 with TRBJ2-3, with D maybe TRBD2 (6 bases). This TCR derives from a human donor with multiple sclerosis. This CDR3 reads CAWSYGGSSTDTQYF. For the CDR3, the DNA is TGTGCCTGGAGTTACGGGGGTTCTAGCACAGATACGCAGTATTTT.